This record concerns one T cell receptor beta chain sequence. The data are from a study of blood T cell repertoires in COVID-19. The overall study: Acute and convalescent COVID-19 specimens originated in the United States, Italy and Spain. In each case, the material was cDNA or gDNA derived from T cells, B-cell-depleted T cells, or PBMCs.

Authors' data handling: Estimated nucleated cell counts came from reference gene primer amplification. Using immunoSEQ multiplex PCR, the repertoire was profiled, and TCRdb retains in-frame clones only, with some absent. V, J and clone size are those of that table, while D and trimming were read from the DNA. In the table there are about 41,000 clones, roughly nine tenths of which are singletons. Per germline, CDR1 LGHNA and CDR2 YSLEER. V dropped 0 bases and J dropped 5 bases, with 11 bases sitting between them. The CDR3 has 16 amino acids. This TCR was recovered from a man aged 55 to 70 with acute or convalescent COVID-19. The material sequenced was peripheral blood. The chain has TRBV4-3 and TRBJ1-6; D remains ambiguous. The CDR3 loop reads CASSQDLAGNNSPLHF. CDR3 nucleotide sequence: TGCGCCAGCAGCCAAGATCTGGCGGGGAATAATTCACCCCTCCACTTT.